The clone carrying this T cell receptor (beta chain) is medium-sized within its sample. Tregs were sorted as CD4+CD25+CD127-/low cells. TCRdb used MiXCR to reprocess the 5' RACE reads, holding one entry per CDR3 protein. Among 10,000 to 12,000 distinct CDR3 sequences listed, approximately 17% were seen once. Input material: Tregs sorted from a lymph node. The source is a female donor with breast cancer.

The CDR3 region has the DNA TGTGCCAGCACATCAACAGCCTCTAACTATGGCTACACCTTC. Translated: CASTSTASNYGYTF. The chain couples TRBV6-2 or TRBV6-3 to TRBJ1-2; D is ambiguous. The CDR3 runs 14 residues. V was cut by 7 bases and J by 0 bases, with 12 bases left in between. Germline loops: CDR1 MNHEY, CDR2 SVGEGT.